This TCR beta chain derives from a study of T cell changes during pregnancy in multiple sclerosis. V lost 0 bases, J lost 4 bases, and 10 bases lay in between. Germline V lookup: CDR1 SGDLS, CDR2 YYNGEE. The CDR3 length is 14 residues. Profiling relied on immunoSEQ multiplex PCR, and the TCRdb table lists in-frame clones only, not all of them. The sample lists 55,000 to 65,000 clones, around 93% occurring once. The source was CD4+ T cells from peripheral blood mononuclear cells, collected before pregnancy. The chain has TRBV9 and TRBJ1-1, with D maybe TRBD1 (5 bases). The TCR was taken from a female donor with multiple sclerosis, enrolled in a pregnancy study. The CDR3 sequence is CASSVVVGVTEAFF. In DNA, the CDR3 is TGTGCCAGCAGCGTAGTAGTAGGGGTCACTGAAGCTTTCTTT.